The rows below give T cell receptor beta chains drawn from one sample of a study of regulatory T cells in long-lasting Graves disease. MiXCR was run by TCRdb on the multiplex PCR reads, yielding one entry per CDR3 protein. The sample yields around 460,000 distinct CDR3 sequences, 22% seen once. The sample here was peripheral blood mononuclear cells (PBMCs), taken when the disease was refractory, from a patient treated with antithyroid drugs. These receptors were obtained from a female donor with Graves disease. CDR3s leave out the opening cysteine and the closing phenylalanine or tryptophan.

>TRBJ2-7|TRBV7-2
ASSLSWQGASYEQY
>TRBJ1-2|TRBV7-9
ASSLRTYRYGYT
>TRBJ2-7|TRBV7-2
ASSFGTSGNEQY
>TRBJ1-2|TRBV3-1
ASSQGSGTGNYGYT
>TRBJ2-1|TRBV2
ASRDDRGNEQF
>TRBJ1-1|TRBV18
ASSSDRGSSEAF
>TRBJ1-1|TRBV29-1
SVGTLEAF
>TRBJ1-2|TRBV9
ASSVDPRWPGDNYGYT
>TRBJ2-7|TRBV19
ASSRDRTYEQY
>TRBJ1-1|TRBV6-1
ASRRENTEAF
>TRBJ2-3|TRBV7-6
ASSIGGVWDTQY
>TRBJ1-5|TRBV7-9
ASSLEMGQPQH
>TRBJ1-2|TRBV7-2
ASSLWIGEGYGYT
>TRBJ1-5|TRBV4-1
ASSAVQGGQPQH
>TRBJ2-7|TRBV6-2/TRBV6-3
ASSSEGVSYEQY
>TRBJ1-5|TRBV20-1
SARVGLHNQPQH
>TRBJ2-7|TRBV6-5
ASSYSLPFSGTRRYEQY
>TRBJ2-7|TRBV12-5
ASGLVNSYEQY
>TRBJ1-5|TRBV6-1
ASSPTGTNQPQH
>TRBJ1-2|TRBV29-1
SVTDREGGYT
>TRBJ2-7|TRBV12-3/TRBV12-4
ASSLDVTGTNDEQY
>TRBJ2-7|TRBV12-3/TRBV12-4
ASSLGY
>TRBJ1-1|TRBV4-1
ASSQVSMNTEAF
>TRBJ2-1|TRBV6-5
ASSSASASESYNEQF
>TRBJ2-1|TRBV5-1
ASSLRVGLAGNEQF
>TRBJ1-6|TRBV14
ASSQVNSPLH
>TRBJ1-1|TRBV28
ASSLGGGADTEAF
>TRBJ1-2|TRBV5-1
ASKRRDRDRAPREGYT
>TRBJ2-5|TRBV6-9
ASSSGQIETQY
>TRBJ2-2|TRBV7-9
ASGTQNTGELF
>TRBJ2-1|TRBV7-2
ASSPDFVQF
>TRBJ2-7|TRBV5-1
ASSFGTGGKEQY
>TRBJ2-1|TRBV7-8
ASSRGTSGSNEQF
>TRBJ1-3|TRBV11-1
ASSFGTEGNTIY
>TRBJ2-7|TRBV29-1
SVGQGADEQY
>TRBJ2-2|TRBV7-2
ASSEFAGGPGELF
>TRBJ1-2|TRBV2
ASRTPDRGYT
>TRBJ2-4|TRBV4-1
ASSLTAAKNIQY
>TRBJ1-4|TRBV2
ASLPRGGNEKLF
>TRBJ1-1|TRBV7-6
ASSPNVIGAEAF
>TRBJ1-1|TRBV28
ASRKYTNTEAF
>TRBJ1-5|TRBV28
ASSAHRVAQPQH
>TRBJ1-5|TRBV4-3
ASSQEGRGPQPQH
>TRBJ2-5|TRBV28
ASSGEGAGQGDQETQY
>TRBJ2-5|TRBV6-2/TRBV6-3
ASTKVWGRQETQY
>TRBJ2-4|TRBV30
AWSGTEVDIQY
>TRBJ1-2|TRBV24-1
ATSDPQRNYGYT
>TRBJ1-2|TRBV7-9
ASSSGPRDGYT
>TRBJ2-5|TRBV12-3/TRBV12-4
ASSWTSGGGETQY
>TRBJ1-3|TRBV20-1
SASGLQGNTIY
>TRBJ2-2|TRBV19
ASRSGRADTGELF
>TRBJ2-4|TRBV6-1
ASHLTGGTAKNIQY
>TRBJ2-1|TRBV6-2/TRBV6-3
ASSYPQGNGNEQF
>TRBJ2-3|TRBV19
ASSMVSSGRDTQY
>TRBJ2-3|TRBV10-3
AITGRQGANTDTQY